Below are 2 T cell receptor beta chains sequenced from a single sample in a study of T cells in Graves' hyperthyroidism and ophthalmopathy. RNA transcripts provided the source from which TCR beta CDR3 regions were amplified. TCR CDR3 underwent first-round RT-PCR with the HTBI primer set. TCRdb re-analysed the multiplex PCR reads in MiXCR, keeping a single row per CDR3 protein. The sample has about 370,000 distinct CDR3 sequences, around 15% seen once. The source material was blood. Receptor source: a woman between 55 and 75 years old with Graves' ophthalmopathy.

The chain employs TRBV19 and TRBJ1-1; D is possibly TRBD1 (5 bases). This CDR3 spans 14 amino acids. V was shortened by 3 bases and J by 1 base, with 9 bases between the two germline ends. CDR1 and CDR2 (germline): LNHDA, SQIVND (reference sequence). The CDR3 spells CASSIGHKNTEAFF. The CDR3 nucleotides read TGTGCCAGTAGTATCGGACACAAGAACACTGAAGCTTTCTTT.

This clonotype was recorded many times. V is TRBV2 and J is TRBJ2-5; no reliable D call. Per the germline V gene, CDR1 is SNHLY and CDR2 is FYNNEI. This CDR3 region has 11 residues. The V end was cut by 3 bases, the J end by 7 bases, with 6 bases between. The CDR3 DNA sequence: TGTGCCAGCAGTGACAGGAGGACCCAGTACTTC. It specifies CASSDRRTQYF.